Presented here are 15 T cell receptor beta chains from one specimen sequenced in a study of T cell responses to AZD1222 COVID-19 vaccine (dated by TCRdb to about 2021). The library was made by the immunoSEQ multiplex PCR assay. TCRdb carries this immuneACCESS record with in-frame sequences only. Its versions omit some clonotypes, under half of them owing to an unresolved V gene in the studies checked, with the rest unexplained. This sample has approximately 60,000 clones in its table, and 85% of those were observed once. The ten largest clones add up to roughly a fifth of the sample. This specimen's time point label, per the study, means: baseline before first vaccination. The sample's treatment or condition label is to be understood as: meningococcal conjugate vaccine given as trial control. Material: peripheral blood, obtained on day 0 of MenACWY control vaccination. Receptors were obtained from an adult in good health.

This clone was recorded a few times. The chain employs TRBV6-5 and TRBJ1-1; 9 nucleotides match TRBD1. CDR1 is MNHEY and CDR2 is SVGAGI in the germline V gene. V lost 7 bases to trimming and J lost 6 bases; unmatched junction nucleotides: 9. The length of the CDR3 is 14 residues. CDR3: CASKTGGGRPEAFF. For the CDR3, the DNA is TGTGCCAGCAAAACAGGGGGCGGGAGACCTGAAGCTTTCTTT.

The chain uses TRBV7-2 and TRBJ1-1; unclear D gene. V was clipped by 5 bases and J by 4 bases, with 11 bases between them. The CDR3 sequence is 13 residues long. The germline CDR1 and CDR2 sequences are SGHTA and FQGNSA. The CDR3 nucleotides are TGTGCCAGCAGCATTAAGGGCGGCACTGAAGCTTTCTTT. Amino acids: CASSIKGGTEAFF.

This rearrangement joins TRBV19 to TRBJ1-1, with D possibly being TRBD1 (5 bases). From germline, CDR1 is LNHDA and CDR2 SQIVND (reference sequence). The V and J ends lost 5 bases and 5 bases respectively, with 15 bases between them. CDR3 size: 14 residues. The CDR3 spells CASSASRGGTEAFF. The CDR3 nucleotides read TGTGCCAGTAGTGCCTCGCGGGGGGGGACTGAAGCTTTCTTT. The variable domain in full, completed from reference TRBV19 and TRBJ1-1, reads DGGITQSPKYLFRKEGQNVTLSCEQNLNHDAMYWYRQDPGQGLRLIYYSQIVNDFQKGDIAEGYSVSREKKESFPLTVTSAQKNPTAFYLCASSASRGGTEAFFGQGTRLTVV.

CDR3 sequence reads: CASSVLTTGGSTDTQYF. The CDR3 coding sequence is TGTGCCAGCAGCGTATTAACGACGGGAGGGTCCACAGATACGCAGTATTTT. This chain joins TRBV9 and TRBJ2-3, with 8 bases matching TRBD2. Germline V gives CDR1 SGDLS, CDR2 YYNGEE. The ends lost 1 base at V and 2 bases at J; junction bases unmatched: 9. This CDR3 contains 17 residues.

The chain combines TRBV11-3 with TRBJ2-1; 8 bases are a match to TRBD1. The CDR3 totals 16 residues. Germline V gene lookup returns CDR1 SGHNT and CDR2 YENEEA. V lost 3 bases, J lost 8 bases, and 12 bases stayed unmatched. The CDR3 here is CASSFSVTGVLDEQFF. The CDR3 coding sequence is TGTGCCAGCAGCTTCTCCGTGACAGGGGTTTTAGATGAGCAGTTCTTC.

V usage is TRBV27 and J usage is TRBJ2-5; perhaps TRBD2 as D (6 bases). This CDR3 is 15 amino acids long. Germline V gene lookup returns CDR1 MNHEY and CDR2 SMNVEV (reference sequence). V gave up 5 bases and J gave up 3 bases, with 16 bases separating them. CDR3 residues: CASSVAGTQKETQYF. The DNA for the CDR3 is TGTGCCAGCAGTGTGGCCGGGACTCAAAAAGAGACCCAGTACTTC.

V and J are TRBV27 and TRBJ2-3; unclear D gene. Trimming pared 4 bases from V and 3 bases from J, leaving 8 bases between. This CDR3 has 13 residues. From germline, CDR1 is MNHEY and CDR2 SMNVEV (reference sequence). The CDR3, as DNA: TGTGCCAGCAGTTCCCTGGGGACAGATACGCAGTATTTT. Residues: CASSSLGTDTQYF.

J is TRBJ2-1 and V is TRBV20-1; 10 bases line up with TRBD1. The CDR3 has 15 amino acids. Germline V gene lookup returns CDR1 DFQATT and CDR2 SNEGSKA (reference sequence). The V gene end was trimmed by 3 bases and the J gene end by 4 bases; junction bases not matched to a gene: 6. The CDR3 here is CSASGQGEGYNEQFF. CDR3 DNA sequence: TGCAGTGCTAGTGGACAGGGGGAGGGGTACAATGAGCAGTTCTTC.

The chain has TRBV7-3 and TRBJ2-3; TRBD2 agrees at 8 bases. This CDR3 has 15 residues. The germline gives CDR1 SGHTA, CDR2 FQGTGA. V shed 5 bases and J 2 bases; nucleotides not matched to a gene: 6. The DNA for the CDR3 is TGTGCCAGCAGCATCCTAGCGGGCACCACAGATACGCAGTATTTT. Translating it yields CASSILAGTTDTQYF.

J is TRBJ2-7 and V is TRBV7-9, with D possibly TRBD1 on 5 matching bases. The germline V and J ends were trimmed by 5 bases and 0 bases, with 14 bases remaining between them. The CDR3 covers 15 residues. Germline CDR1 and CDR2: SEHNR and FQNEAQ (reference sequence). The CDR3 here is CASSPHRTPSYEQYF. The DNA of the CDR3 is TGTGCCAGCAGCCCTCATCGGACACCCTCCTACGAGCAGTACTTC. Filled out from reference TRBV7-9 and TRBJ2-7, the complete variable domain reads DTGVSQNPRHKITKRGQNVTFRCDPISEHNRLYWYRQTLGQGPEFLTYFQNEAQLEKSRLLSDRFSAERPKGSFSTLEIQRTEQGDSAMYLCASSPHRTPSYEQYFGPGTRLTVT.

This clone occurred a few times. The gene calls are TRBV4-3 and TRBJ1-1; D may be TRBD1 (6 bases). Trimming shortened V by 0 bases and J by 3 bases, and 14 bases separated the two germline ends. The CDR3 runs 16 residues. Looked up from germline, CDR1 is LGHNA and CDR2 is YSLEER. The CDR3: CASSQDHRGAYTEAFF. The CDR3 DNA sequence: TGCGCCAGCAGCCAAGATCATCGGGGGGCGTACACTGAAGCTTTCTTT.

This chain links TRBV5-4 with TRBJ1-2; 7 bases map to TRBD1. Losses at the gene ends were 5 bases for V and 2 bases for J; bases not matched to a gene: 12. This CDR3 has 16 residues. Germline V gene data show CDR1 as SGHNT and CDR2 as YYREEE (reference sequence). The CDR3 protein is CASRPFTGAANYGYTF. CDR3 in DNA: TGTGCCAGCAGGCCATTCACAGGGGCGGCCAACTATGGCTACACCTTC.

This chain uses TRBV6-2 or TRBV6-3 with TRBJ1-2; TRBD1 might be the D (5 bases). V lost 5 bases and J 6 bases, leaving 10 bases between the germline ends. Germline V lookup: CDR1 MNHEY, CDR2 SVGEGT. The CDR3 contains 12 residues. CDR3 sequence: CASSRGTDGYTF. DNA of the CDR3: TGTGCCAGCAGTCGTGGGACGGATGGCTACACCTTC.

This chain links TRBV28 with TRBJ2-3; 8 nucleotides align to TRBD1. Germline CDR1 reads MDHEN; CDR2 reads SYDVKM. The CDR3 covers 14 residues. Trimming cost V 10 bases and J 0 bases; bases outside gene matches: 6. For the CDR3, the DNA is TGTGCCACCCTCAGGGGGCAGAGCACAGATACGCAGTATTTT. As protein: CATLRGQSTDTQYF.

V gene TRBV7-9 combines with J gene TRBJ1-2; D might be TRBD1 (6 bases). The CDR3 spans 14 residues. The germline CDR1 and CDR2 sequences are SEHNR and FQNEAQ (reference sequence). V shed 3 bases and J shed 8 bases, with 16 bases lying between them. CDR3 amino acids: CASSLTGNGSGYTF. The CDR3 DNA reads TGTGCCAGCAGCTTGACAGGTAATGGTAGCGGCTACACCTTC.